This TCR beta chain stems from a study of blood T cell repertoires in COVID-19. Per the original data handling: Estimates of nucleated cell counts were drawn from the amplification of reference gene primers. Sequenced by immunoSEQ multiplex PCR; TCRdb stores in-frame clones only, minus some. V and J calls and clone size follow that table, whereas D and trimming were derived from the DNA. The sample carries roughly 300,000 clones, roughly 85% recorded once. Residents of approximately 25 US areas, aged about 18 to 89 years, made up the participants. Allocation to cohorts depended on clinical history reported by the participants. The CDR3 contains 13 residues. The V and J ends lost 5 bases and 2 bases respectively, with 10 bases between them. Germline V gene lookup returns CDR1 SGHNT and CDR2 YENEEA.

The TCR sequence derives from a young woman who had recovered from COVID-19. The sequenced material came from PBMCs or T cells enriched from blood (not recorded which). The genes are TRBV11-3 and TRBJ2-7; maybe TRBD2 (6 bases). CDR3 DNA: TGTGCCAGCAGCCCTAGCGATACCTACGAGCAGTACTTC. Translating gives CASSPSDTYEQYF.